These T cell receptor beta chains were read from a single sample in a study of cytomegalovirus exposure and HLA in healthy donors. The method was immunoSEQ multiplex PCR; TCRdb's version includes in-frame clones alone and lacks a portion of them. The table includes 170,000 or so clones, around 85% detected once. The sample taken for sequencing was PBMCs. The receptors come from a man between 18 and 35 years old in good health and CMV-seropositive. Each CDR3 is given with its conserved first and last residue.

V: TRBV9
CDR3: CASSFSGGRTGELFF

V: TRBV7-2
CDR3: CASSRYLDNEQFF

V: TRBV5-6
CDR3: CASSPSRAVYTF

V: TRBV5-8
CDR3: CASSYGHRWEQYF

V: TRBV18
CDR3: CASSPNQGVHYEQYF

V: TRBV4-2
CDR3: CASSDRLAGDGGANVLTF

V: TRBV27
CDR3: CASRGPRQGVDGYTF

V: TRBV7-8
CDR3: CASSLQYGGSARETQYF

V: TRBV14
CDR3: CASSQVEIAGAGETQYF

V: TRBV5-1
CDR3: CASSFDQETQYF

V: TRBV5-1
CDR3: CASSIGQGRYGYTF

V: TRBV5-1
CDR3: CASSAGQGLAEAFF

V: TRBV7-2
CDR3: CASSLQTGNTEAFF

V: TRBV28
CDR3: CASRYRERGLVVPRRDYEQYF

V: TRBV2
CDR3: CASSNEGDGYTF

V: TRBV10-2
CDR3: CASGSWGDQETQYF

V: TRBV10-2
CDR3: CASSAGITEAFF

V: TRBV4-2
CDR3: CASSPDPGHIQYF

V: TRBV9
CDR3: CASSPGQGVFNEQFF

V: TRBV7-9
CDR3: CASSLAPGTGRNEQFF

V: TRBV10-3
CDR3: CAISASGSDGYTF

V: TRBV6-5
CDR3: CASSYSPGNGGYTF

V: TRBV7-8
CDR3: CASSLDRDRYEQYF

V: TRBV18
CDR3: CASSPGSYNEQFF

V: TRBV7-2
CDR3: CASRSGQNYGYTF

V: TRBV4-1
CDR3: CASSQDWGSSYEQYF

V: TRBV14
CDR3: CASSRIAGGETQYF

V: TRBV30
CDR3: CAWSLRGAGYGYTF

V: TRBV27
CDR3: CASTATSDGETQYF

V: TRBV25-1
CDR3: CASSEFGSGDNEQFF

V: TRBV29-1
CDR3: CSVTMDRALTDTQYF

V: TRBV7-9
CDR3: CASSVDRGGYTF

V: TRBV28
CDR3: CASSRGTGGEDQETQYF

V: TRBV25-1
CDR3: CASSGGQGWTEAFF

V: TRBV15
CDR3: CATSRSSGGAGDEQFF

V: TRBV28
CDR3: CASSTDRRTTDTQYF

V: TRBV11-2
CDR3: CASSARGNTEAFF

V: TRBV6-6
CDR3: CASSSSGAQGANVLTF

V: TRBV5-4
CDR3: CASSLDLGSGGLYTDTQYF

V: TRBV28
CDR3: CASSPGLAGGNEQFF

V: TRBV5-8
CDR3: CASSRAPSGSYEQYF

V: TRBV5-6
CDR3: CASSIIDRAPYNEQFF

V: TRBV5-6
CDR3: CASSLSGRNTGELFF

V: TRBV6-5
CDR3: CASSYWSGVTGELFF

V: TRBV7-9
CDR3: CASSSPESPEQYF

V: TRBV5-1
CDR3: CASSLAGLTVAGELFF

V: TRBV7-8
CDR3: CASRNSGELFF

V: TRBV19
CDR3: CASSMKAGEAYEQYF

V: TRBV19
CDR3: CASSIALYQPQHF

V: TRBV7-9
CDR3: CASSLRTATGNTIYF

V: TRBV9
CDR3: CASSGGFVAVNTGELFF

V: TRBV19
CDR3: CASSIRTSGSEQFF

V: TRBV5-1
CDR3: CASSFEGEQYF

V: TRBV12-5
CDR3: CASGSIDEKLFF